This T cell receptor beta chain was retrieved from a study of T cells after yellow fever vaccination. The CDR3 has 12 amino acids. Germline V gene sequence: CDR1 LNHDA, CDR2 SQIVND (reference sequence). Trimming left V 3 bases short and J 6 bases short, with 5 bases between. TCR cDNA, made by 5'RACE template switching, carried an added universal primer site and UMIs. TCRdb called the 5' RACE reads again in MiXCR, with one record for every CDR3 protein. The sample records over 300,000 distinct CDR3 sequences, about 4% being singletons. The sample holds many counts of this clonotype. Here the sequenced sample was PBMCs, taken 5 days after the yellow fever booster vaccination. The receptor was derived from a young man who received the YFV17D yellow fever vaccine. This chain uses TRBV19 with TRBJ2-2; D remains unclear. The CDR3 is CASSIPPGELFF. For the CDR3, the DNA is TGTGCCAGTAGTATCCCTCCCGGGGAGCTGTTTTTT.